The 16 T cell receptor beta chains below come from one sample, sequenced in a study of early T cells in non-severe SARS-CoV-2 infection. TCRdb re-analysed the 5' RACE reads in MiXCR, keeping a single row per CDR3 protein. The sample yields about 50,000 distinct CDR3 sequences, 12% seen once. This specimen was whole blood, taken at baseline. These receptors were taken from an adult who was a healthcare worker with PCR-confirmed SARS-CoV-2 infection or an uninfected control (not recorded which).

This clonotype has a handful of counts. The chain carries TRBV28 and TRBJ2-5; 8 bases agree with TRBD2. CDR1 and CDR2 (germline): MDHEN, SYDVKM. J lost 7 bases, V lost 3 bases, and 13 bases had no gene match. The CDR3 runs to 16 residues. CDR3 sequence reads: CASSFTGTSYKGTQYF. In nucleotides, the CDR3 is TGTGCCAGCAGTTTTACCGGGACTAGTTACAAAGGGACCCAGTACTTC.

This clonotype was counted a few times. J is TRBJ2-7 and V is TRBV4-3; perhaps TRBD2 as D (6 bases). Germline CDR1 and CDR2: LGHNA and YSLEER. The germline V and J ends were trimmed by 4 bases and 2 bases, with 15 bases remaining between them. CDR3 length equals 15 residues. The CDR3, as DNA: TGCGCCAGCAGCCCCGGGACTTGGGGCGCCTACGAGCAGTACTTC. This gives the protein CASSPGTWGAYEQYF.

The J gene is TRBJ1-1, the V gene TRBV5-1; TRBD1 might be the D (5 bases). The CDR3 extends over 13 amino acids. Per germline, CDR1 SGHRS and CDR2 YFSETQ. V was pared by 2 bases and J by 5 bases, with 10 bases between. CDR3 loop: CASSFRPGTEAFF. The CDR3 coding sequence is TGCGCCAGCAGCTTCCGGCCAGGGACTGAAGCTTTCTTT.

This clonotype is deemed medium-sized. The V and J genes are TRBV28 and TRBJ2-1, with D hard to call. Deletions cut 4 bases from V and 0 bases from J, with 7 bases between. In germline, CDR1 is MDHEN, CDR2 SYDVKM. This CDR3 spans 14 amino acids. CDR3: CASSYESSYNEQFF. Here the CDR3 DNA reads TGTGCCAGCAGTTATGAGAGCTCCTACAATGAGCAGTTCTTC. Complete variable domain (other parts from reference TRBV28 and TRBJ2-1): DVKVTQSSRYLVKRTGEKVFLECVQDMDHENMFWYRQDPGLGLRLIYFSYDVKMKEKGDIPEGYSVSREKKERFSLILESASTNQTSMYLCASSYESSYNEQFFGPGTRLTVL.

This clonotype was observed many times. The V and J genes are TRBV12-3 or TRBV12-4 and TRBJ2-3; 10 nucleotides align to TRBD1. V was pared by 4 bases and J by 6 bases, with 7 bases of the junction left unmatched. The CDR3 covers 15 residues. The DNA of the CDR3 is TGTGCCAGCAGTTCCCAGACAGGGGGCCTGGATACGCAGTATTTT. Translated, it gives CASSSQTGGLDTQYF.

The sample holds many counts of this clonotype. V is TRBV29-1 and J is TRBJ2-3; D unclear. V was cut by 8 bases and J by 2 bases, with 5 bases left in between. This CDR3 is built from 10 residues. Germline CDR1 SQVTM, CDR2 ANQGSEA. CDR3 coding DNA: TGCAGCTCCTTCACAGATACGCAGTATTTT. Translated, it gives CSSFTDTQYF.

This clonotype was seen ten or more times. V gene TRBV9 combines with J gene TRBJ1-2, with D possibly matching TRBD1 (5 bases). Per the germline V gene, CDR1 is SGDLS and CDR2 is YYNGEE. The CDR3 is 13 residues long. With 0 bases removed from V and 8 bases from J, the gap between germline ends came to 11 bases. CDR3 region: CASSVVSGNGYTF. CDR3 nucleotide sequence: TGTGCCAGCAGCGTAGTGTCAGGGAACGGCTACACCTTC.

This clonotype was seen just once. The chain links TRBV27 to TRBJ1-5; no reliable D call. The CDR3 sequence is 15 residues long. Trimming stripped 0 bases from V and 0 bases from J, with 6 bases between. The germline V gene encodes CDR1 MNHEY and CDR2 SMNVEV (reference sequence). The CDR3 DNA is TGTGCCAGCAGTTTATCAGGGTATAGCAATCAGCCCCAGCATTTT. Translating gives CASSLSGYSNQPQHF.

CDR3 nucleotides: TGCGCCAGCAGCCAAGATCGGCAGCCGACCTACGAGCAGTACTTC. Protein product: CASSQDRQPTYEQYF. V gene TRBV4-3 combines with J gene TRBJ2-7; D remains ambiguous. The CDR3 spans 15 residues. Trimming removed 0 bases from V and 2 bases from J, with 11 bases in between. Germline-derived CDR1 and CDR2 are LGHNA and YSLEER.

The chain links TRBV27 to TRBJ1-6; 11 positions match TRBD1. Losses at the gene ends were 5 bases for V and 8 bases for J; bases not matched to a gene: 5. The CDR3 is made up of 15 amino acids. CDR1 and CDR2 from the germline V gene are MNHEY and SMNVEV (reference sequence). The CDR3 bases are TGTGCCAGCAGTAGTCCGGGACAGGGGGATTCACCCCTCCACTTT. Protein product: CASSSPGQGDSPLHF.

Many counts were recorded for this clonotype. DNA of the CDR3: TGTGCCAGCAGCTTAGATAGAGCGGAGACCCAGTACTTC. Its translation is CASSLDRAETQYF. The chain couples TRBV7-9 to TRBJ2-5, with D uncertain. V was cut by 1 base and J by 5 bases, with 8 bases left in between. The CDR3 runs to 13 residues. Germline values: CDR1 SEHNR, CDR2 FQNEAQ (reference sequence).

A few counts support this clonotype. This chain links TRBV7-6 with TRBJ2-3; 9 bases are shared with TRBD2. The V segment lost 5 bases and the J segment 2 bases; nucleotides outside the gene matches: 8. CDR1 is SGHVS, CDR2 FNYEAQ, per germline. CDR3 length: 16 amino acids. This CDR3 is CASSLVAGENTDTQYF. The CDR3 nucleotides read TGTGCCAGCAGCCTAGTAGCGGGAGAGAACACAGATACGCAGTATTTT.

This clonotype showed up just a few times. The V and J genes are TRBV4-2 and TRBJ1-1; D is ambiguous. V dropped 1 base and J dropped 0 bases, with 6 bases sitting between them. Germline values: CDR1 LGHNA, CDR2 YNFKEQ. The CDR3 length is 14 residues. CDR3 nucleotides: TGTGCCAGCAGCCAAGGGCAGCTGAACACTGAAGCTTTCTTT. Its translation is CASSQGQLNTEAFF.

This clonotype turned up a few times. The chain couples TRBV7-9 to TRBJ2-1; D is unclear. Germline V gene lookup returns CDR1 SEHNR and CDR2 FQNEAQ (reference sequence). V was cut by 5 bases and J by 4 bases, with 12 bases left in between. This CDR3 has 14 residues. The CDR3 is CASSRSQTYNEQFF. Written as DNA, the CDR3 is TGTGCCAGCAGCCGCAGTCAGACGTACAATGAGCAGTTCTTC.

This clonotype was counted a few times. The V and J genes are TRBV19 and TRBJ2-5; D is possibly TRBD1 (6 bases). Germline lookup yields CDR1 LNHDA and CDR2 SQIVND (reference sequence). CDR3 length: 15 residues. V lost 5 bases to trimming and J lost 0 bases, with 13 bases between them. CDR3 in DNA: TGTGCCAGTAGTGACCAGGGGTGGTACCAAGAGACCCAGTACTTC. As protein: CASSDQGWYQETQYF. The variable domain in full, with the rest retrieved from reference TRBV19 and TRBJ2-5, is DGGITQSPKYLFRKEGQNVTLSCEQNLNHDAMYWYRQDPGQGLRLIYYSQIVNDFQKGDIAEGYSVSREKKESFPLTVTSAQKNPTAFYLCASSDQGWYQETQYFGPGTRLLVL.

The V and J genes are TRBV4-3 and TRBJ1-6, with 8 bases that match TRBD1. Germline trimming cut 4 bases from V and 8 bases from J; bases unmatched to any gene: 7. The CDR3 length is 15 residues. Germline CDR1 reads LGHNA; CDR2 reads YSLEER. The CDR3, as DNA: TGCGCCAGCAGCCCTAGAGACAGGGGTTATTCACCCCTCCACTTT. Translating it yields CASSPRDRGYSPLHF.